This TCR beta chain derives from a study of T cells in Graves' hyperthyroidism and ophthalmopathy (dated by TCRdb to about 2019). Regarding the research as a whole: Peripheral blood samples were taken at the time of initial diagnosis, prior to any treatment. To identify TCR V-J signatures that set the groups apart, the researchers used a discovery cohort of roughly 100 patients, made up of under 50 with Graves' ophthalmopathy and approximately 57 with stable Graves' hyperthyroidism. Prospective prediction of ophthalmopathy was tested in an independent validation cohort of approximately 18 hyperthyroidism patients and 15 to 17 patients who later progressed to ophthalmopathy. For training and testing, the 80 to 100 patients in the discovery cohort were randomly divided in a 7:3 ratio. Thyroid tissue and blood T-cell repertoires from several Graves' hyperthyroidism patients were also compared in the study. After blood sampling, hyperthyroidism patients were treated with methimazole at a starting dose of 30 mg daily, and ophthalmopathy patients were treated with high-dose intravenous methylprednisolone. The paper describes TCR Vbeta CDR3 sequencing of about 140 peripheral blood samples, made up of 43 ophthalmopathy patients, 70 to 75 hyperthyroidism patients and 17 progressor patients.

Ophthalmopathy patients had moderately to severely active disease, Clinical Activity Score of at least 3, NOSPECS grade of at least 4, and duration under 3 months. The study excluded patients with uncontrolled infections, other autoimmune diseases, pregnancy or lactation. Diagnoses were based on clinical symptoms, serum thyroxine and TRAb, thyroid ultrasound and orbital computed tomography. Ficoll-Paque density gradient centrifugation was used to isolate PBMCs from under 11 ml of fresh peripheral blood. Total RNA was extracted with Trizol reagent, and quality was checked on an Agilent 2100 Bioanalyzer. The TCR beta CDR3 regions were amplified from the RNA transcripts. The first round of RT-PCR for the TCR CDR3 was performed with the HTBI primer set and the Qiagen OneStep RT-PCR kit. Libraries were constructed in a second round of multiplex PCR, after which size selection and purification were carried out. Sequencing of the libraries was done on an Illumina HiSeq2000 using paired-end 100 bp reads. Per the source publication's procedure: Raw data were processed with SOAPnuke, discarding reads with adapters, uncalled bases, mean Phred below 15, or no exact constant-primer or identifier match. High-quality paired reads were merged with COPE v1.2.5, and unique nucleotide sequences were defined as clonotypes. MiTCR v1.1 was used to align clonotypes to the IMGT TRBV, TRBD and TRBJ reference segments. The analysis was restricted to V-J combinations with a frequency above 0.0001, which together covered over 99% of the repertoires. The TCS score was defined as F50 (clonal expansion) divided by E x V (chaos), with BLOSUM62-based TCRdist calculated between CDR3 peptides within each V-J. Welch's t-statistics and random forest reduced some 510 V-J features to 13, which were used in a naive Bayes classifier (R e1071). In-frame beta chains were kept once TCRdb had trimmed the public reads at Q25 with fastp and called clones with MiXCR. Merged by CDR3 protein, the rows form single entries marked with the most common genes and DNA. The V and J calls, along with clone size, are taken from TCRdb and not from the paper's own processing. Within this sample are hundreds of thousands of distinct CDR3 sequences, with more than 14% of them counted one time only. In total, the top ten clones hold about an eighth of the sample.

What the authors observed across the whole study: No statistical method was used to set the sample size in advance, and investigators knew the group allocation. In cross-validation, a model built on a 13 V-J signature told ophthalmopathy apart from stable hyperthyroidism with over 85% sensitivity and 81% to 82% specificity, and in testing the same model reached 80%/75%. Blood samples also contained most of the expanded thyroid clonotypes (frequency above 0.001), which suggests that blood repertoires may reflect thyroid immune responses. In validation, progression to ophthalmopathy was predicted by the model with about 70% sensitivity and roughly 76% specificity, a median of about 6.8 months before onset.

At least ten counts were recorded for this clonotype. What antigen it recognizes has not been identified. It has no much larger one-base neighbor in the sample; base qualities were not kept. Sample: blood. The receptor was derived from a woman aged 50 to 60 with Graves' ophthalmopathy.

The CDR3 region: CASSQGFPSTDTQYF. The DNA reads as follows: TGTGCCAGCAGCCAAGGGTTCCCTAGCACAGATACGCAGTATTTT. The rearrangement combines TRBV14 with TRBJ2-3; too little of a D gene remains to name it. Based on the germline V gene, the CDR1 and CDR2 sequences are SGHDN and FVKESK. V lost 1 base and J lost 0 bases; the stretch between them is 8 bases long. Counted from cysteine to phenylalanine, this CDR3 has 15 amino acids. The CDR3 DNA has 45 bases and is translated from base 1.